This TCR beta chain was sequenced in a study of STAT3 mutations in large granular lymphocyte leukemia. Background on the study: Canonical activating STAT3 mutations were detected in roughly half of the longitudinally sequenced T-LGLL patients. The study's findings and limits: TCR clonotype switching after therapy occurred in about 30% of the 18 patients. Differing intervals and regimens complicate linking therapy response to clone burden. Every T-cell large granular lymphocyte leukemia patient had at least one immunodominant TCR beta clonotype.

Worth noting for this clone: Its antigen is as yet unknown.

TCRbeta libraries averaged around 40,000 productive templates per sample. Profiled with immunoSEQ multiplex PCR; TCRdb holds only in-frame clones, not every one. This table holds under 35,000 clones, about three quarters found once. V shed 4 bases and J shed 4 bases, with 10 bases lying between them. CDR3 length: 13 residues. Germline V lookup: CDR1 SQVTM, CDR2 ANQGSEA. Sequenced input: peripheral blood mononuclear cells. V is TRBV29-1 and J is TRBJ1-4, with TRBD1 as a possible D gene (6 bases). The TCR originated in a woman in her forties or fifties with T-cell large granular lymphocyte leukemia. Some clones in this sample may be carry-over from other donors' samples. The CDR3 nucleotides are TGCAGCGTTGGGGGGCGGCATAATGAAAAACTGTTTTTT. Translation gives CSVGGRHNEKLFF.